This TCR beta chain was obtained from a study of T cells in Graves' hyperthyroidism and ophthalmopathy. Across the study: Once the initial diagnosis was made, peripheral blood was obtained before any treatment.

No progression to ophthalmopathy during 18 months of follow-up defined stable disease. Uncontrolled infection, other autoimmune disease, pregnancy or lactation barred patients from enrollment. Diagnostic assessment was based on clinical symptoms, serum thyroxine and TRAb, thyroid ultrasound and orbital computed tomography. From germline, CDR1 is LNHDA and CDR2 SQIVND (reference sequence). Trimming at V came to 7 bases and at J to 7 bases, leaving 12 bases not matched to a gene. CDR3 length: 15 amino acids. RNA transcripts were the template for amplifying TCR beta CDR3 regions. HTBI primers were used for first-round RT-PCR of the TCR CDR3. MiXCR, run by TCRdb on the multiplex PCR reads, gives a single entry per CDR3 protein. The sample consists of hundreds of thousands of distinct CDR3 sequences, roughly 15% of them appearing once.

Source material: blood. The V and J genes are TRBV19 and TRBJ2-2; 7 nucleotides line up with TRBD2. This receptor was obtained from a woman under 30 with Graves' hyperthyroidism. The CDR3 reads CASTMWGGGDGELFF. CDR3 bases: TGTGCCAGTACTATGTGGGGGGGTGGGGACGGGGAGCTGTTTTTT.